These 21 T cell receptor beta chains originate from one sample sequenced in a study of blood T cells in healthy people across ages. A J-beta primer mix and a sample-barcoded 5' primer were used in a second PCR of about 7 to 12 cycles. TCRdb used MiXCR to reprocess the 5' RACE reads, holding one entry per CDR3 protein. Seen here are 650,000 to 800,000 distinct CDR3 sequences, approximately 44% observed once, and the top ten hold roughly 18%. The sequenced sample was blood. The receptors shown here come from a man aged 60-69 years in good health.

Only a few counts were recorded for this clonotype. The genes are TRBV7-9 and TRBJ2-7; TRBD2 matches at 14 bases. The CDR3 is 16 residues long. Germline trimming cut 4 bases from V and 1 base from J; bases unmatched to any gene: 3. The germline V gene has CDR1 SEHNR and CDR2 FQNEAQ (reference sequence). The CDR3 DNA reads as TGTGCCAGCAGCTCTGGGACTAGCGGGGGTTCCTACGAGCAGTACTTC. This gives the protein CASSSGTSGGSYEQYF.

This clonotype was picked up many times. This rearrangement joins TRBV7-9 to TRBJ2-5, with D perhaps TRBD1 or TRBD2 (5 bases each). The CDR3 contains 14 residues. V shed 6 bases and J shed 1 base, with 12 bases lying between them. In germline, CDR1 is SEHNR, CDR2 FQNEAQ (reference sequence). This CDR3 reads CASSAGGSQETQYF. DNA of the CDR3: TGTGCCAGCAGTGCTGGGGGTAGCCAAGAGACCCAGTACTTC. Full variable domain (rest looked up from reference TRBV7-9 and TRBJ2-5): DTGVSQNPRHKITKRGQNVTFRCDPISEHNRLYWYRQTLGQGPEFLTYFQNEAQLEKSRLLSDRFSAERPKGSFSTLEIQRTEQGDSAMYLCASSAGGSQETQYFGPGTRLLVL.

In the case of this clonotype: One junction end does not reproduce the germline sequence, and a read error may be involved. The CDR3 region is CVSSDRRRSYEQYF. CDR3 sequence (DNA): TGTGTCAGCAGCGACCGACGGAGATCCTACGAGCAGTACTTC. V gene TRBV7-2 combines with J gene TRBJ2-7; unclear D gene. Germline lookup yields CDR1 SGHTA and CDR2 FQGNSA. The CDR3 is made up of 14 amino acids.

This clonotype has only a few counts. In DNA, the CDR3 is TGTGCCAGCAGTCCACCAGTGGGCATTCAGTACTTC. It is translated as CASSPPVGIQYF. The chain links TRBV7-9 to TRBJ2-4; D is undetermined. The length of the CDR3 is 12 residues. Germline CDR1 and CDR2: SEHNR and FQNEAQ (reference sequence). V was pared by 6 bases and J by 9 bases, with 12 bases between.

A remark on this clonotype: An end of the junction differs from the germline gene, which may be a read error. The rearrangement joins TRBV7-9 to TRBJ2-1; 7 positions match TRBD2. CDR1 is SEHNR, CDR2 FQNEAQ, per germline (reference sequence). The CDR3 is made up of 13 amino acids. CDR3 bases: TGTGCCAGCAAAGCTAGCGGATACAATGAGCAGTATTTC. This sequence encodes CASKASGYNEQYF.

The rearrangement links TRBV30 to TRBJ2-5, with 7 bases aligning to TRBD1. Germline V gene data show CDR1 as GTSNPN and CDR2 as SVGIG (reference sequence). The CDR3 consists of 14 residues. V lost 1 base and J lost 1; bases outside the gene matches: 3. The CDR3 DNA reads as TGTGCCTGGAGTGACAGGGGCCGCCAAGAGACCCAGTACTTC. It codes for CAWSDRGRQETQYF.

This rearrangement joins TRBV7-2 to TRBJ2-4; D gene unclear. This CDR3 contains 14 residues. The germline gives CDR1 SGHTA, CDR2 FQGNSA. V was pared by 5 bases and J by 8 bases, with 16 bases between. In DNA form, the CDR3 reads TGTGCCAGCAGCCTAGGGTTTTTCGTGGACATTCAGTACTTC. It specifies CASSLGFFVDIQYF.

The chain couples TRBV6-5 to TRBJ2-7, with 11 bases that match TRBD2. J gave up 2 bases and V 5 bases, and 8 bases lay outside the gene matches. This CDR3 spans 16 amino acids. Per the germline V gene, CDR1 is MNHEY and CDR2 is SVGAGI. The CDR3 DNA is TGTGCCAGCAGTCCCACGGGACTAGCGGCTACCTACGAGCAGTACTTC. Its translation: CASSPTGLAATYEQYF.

The chain links TRBV20-1 to TRBJ2-3; the match to TRBD2 covers 11 bases. The trim removed 4 bases at V and 2 bases at J, leaving 5 bases unmatched. CDR1 is DFQATT and CDR2 is SNEGSKA in the germline V gene (reference sequence). This CDR3 spans 15 amino acids. DNA for the CDR3: TGCAGTGCTACTTTTAGCGGGGGGGCCACAGATACGCAGTATTTT. Protein product: CSATFSGGATDTQYF.

This clonotype has just a few counts. This rearrangement joins TRBV12-3 or TRBV12-4 to TRBJ2-7; perhaps TRBD1 as D (5 bases). The CDR3 totals 13 residues. Trimming cost V 6 bases and J 4 bases, with 13 bases left between them. The CDR3: CASSPRQMYEQYF. The CDR3 nucleotides read TGTGCCAGCAGCCCCAGACAGATGTACGAGCAGTACTTC.

Remarks on this clonotype: The DNA is left out, because the CDR3 cannot be placed on it with certainty; the CDR3 is given as TCRdb lists it. The genes are TRBV20-1 and TRBJ1-2. Germline loops: CDR1 DFQATT, CDR2 SNEGSKA (reference sequence). From its first to its last residue, the CDR3 has 16 amino acids. CDR3 residues: CSVPPRDLGSTTGYTF.

About this clonotype itself: Its ends do not fully match the called genes, so a read error is possible. The chain couples TRBV12-3 or TRBV12-4 to TRBJ2-3; 9 bases fit TRBD2. The CDR3 extends over 15 amino acids. The CDR3 region is CASSPSGTSKDTQYF. CDR3 nucleotide sequence: TGTGCCAGCAGTCCGTCCGGGACTAGCAAAGATACGCAGTATTTT.

This clonotype was recorded many times. This chain connects TRBV10-3 to TRBJ1-5; D gene uncertain. Trimming removed 2 bases from V and 6 bases from J, with 5 bases in between. The V gene's germline CDR1 is ENHRY and CDR2 SYGVKD. This CDR3 region has 12 residues. CDR3 amino acids: CAISESGQPQHF. In DNA form, the CDR3 reads TGTGCCATCAGTGAGAGTGGTCAGCCCCAGCATTTT.

On this clonotype itself: A read error may produce the germline difference seen at one junction end. The rearrangement uses TRBV12-3 or TRBV12-4 and TRBJ2-3; D might be TRBD1 (6 bases). The CDR3 has 15 amino acids. The CDR3, as DNA: TGTGCCAGCAGTACAGGGCGGGTGAGCTCAGATGCGCAGTATTTT. Residues: CASSTGRVSSDAQYF.

J is TRBJ1-5 and V is TRBV16; D is ambiguous. Per germline, CDR1 KGHSY and CDR2 FQNENV. Trimming took 0 bases from V and 2 from J, leaving 8 bases between them. This CDR3 region has 15 residues. CDR3 sequence reads: CASSQSYSRNQPQHF. In nucleotides, the CDR3 is TGTGCCAGCAGCCAATCGTACAGCCGCAATCAGCCCCAGCATTTT.

This clonotype showed up just a few times. The V gene is TRBV10-3, the J gene TRBJ1-2; the match to TRBD1 covers 9 bases. CDR3 length equals 14 residues. V lost 2 bases and J lost 4; bases outside the gene matches: 2. Germline V CDR1 and CDR2: ENHRY, SYGVKD. Here the CDR3 DNA reads TGTGCCATCAGTGAGGACAGGGGGGTCTATGGCTACACCTTC. Translated: CAISEDRGVYGYTF.

As for this clonotype: Being one base from a much bigger clone, this may be a read error. The chain joins TRBV7-2 to TRBJ2-7, with 8 bases fitting TRBD1. The CDR3 consists of 14 residues. V gave up 1 base and J gave up 7 bases; unmatched junction bases: 6. CDR1 is SGHTA, CDR2 FQGNSA, per germline. CDR3 DNA sequence: TGTGCCAGCAGCTTAGGGACAGGGAAAAATGAGCAGTACTTC. As protein: CASSLGTGKNEQYF.

The V call is TRBV5-5, the J call TRBJ2-3; D call uncertain. Germline assignment: CDR1 SGHKS and CDR2 YYEKEE (reference sequence). CDR3 length equals 15 residues. The V gene lost 2 bases and the J gene lost 2 bases, with 12 bases spanning the gap. The CDR3 sequence: CASSLNTHYTDTQYF. The CDR3, as DNA: TGTGCCAGCAGCTTAAACACCCACTACACAGATACGCAGTATTTT.

This clonotype was seen a few times. CDR3 in DNA: TGTGCCAGCAGCCCCGTTACAGGGGGGAATTCACCCCTCCACTTT. This sequence encodes CASSPVTGGNSPLHF. The V call is TRBV3-1, the J call TRBJ1-6; 8 bases are a match to TRBD1. The ends lost 4 bases at V and 7 bases at J; junction bases unmatched: 6. This CDR3 is 15 amino acids long. The germline gives CDR1 LGHDT, CDR2 YNNKEL (reference sequence).

This chain links TRBV4-3 with TRBJ2-7; D is unclear. The CDR3 has 13 residues. CDR1 is LGHNA, CDR2 YSLEER, per germline. With 0 bases removed from V and 6 bases from J, the gap between germline ends came to 9 bases. For the CDR3, the DNA is TGCGCCAGCAGCCAAGATATAACGGGCGAGCAGTACTTC. Residues: CASSQDITGEQYF.

This clonotype was found many times. The rearrangement joins TRBV20-1 to TRBJ2-1; 11 positions agree with TRBD2. Per germline, CDR1 DFQATT and CDR2 SNEGSKA (reference sequence). J was trimmed by 4 bases and V by 3 bases; bases with no gene match: 2. The CDR3 runs to 14 residues. The CDR3 loop reads CSASSGGDYNEQFF. The CDR3 coding sequence is TGCAGTGCTAGTAGCGGGGGGGATTACAATGAGCAGTTCTTC.